This passage covers 16 T cell receptor beta chains from one sample sequenced in a study of response to subunit inactivated influenza vaccine. TCRdb fed the RT-PCR reads into MiXCR, producing one record per CDR3 protein. The sample holds hundreds of thousands of distinct CDR3 sequences; less than 8% are singletons and the top ten take over 10%. The sample here was PBMCs from blood, taken less than 25 months after vaccination. Source of these receptors: a man aged 45-69 years who received an inactivated influenza vaccine.

This clonotype appeared a few times. This may arise from a read error, as a much more abundant clone is one base away. The chain joins TRBV2 to TRBJ2-7; 8 bases agree with TRBD1. Germline values: CDR1 SNHLY, CDR2 FYNNEI. CDR3 size: 13 residues. V shed 6 bases, J shed 5 bases, and the junction held 6 bases outside the gene matches. CDR3 region: CASRPTGAHEQYF. As DNA, the CDR3 is TGTGCCAGCAGGCCGACAGGGGCCCACGAGCAGTACTTC.

CDR3 protein: CASSLESGTSGIYNEQFF. The CDR3, as DNA: TGTGCCAGCAGCTTAGAGTCGGGGACTAGCGGTATCTACAATGAGCAGTTCTTC. The rearrangement joins TRBV11-1 to TRBJ2-1, with 11 positions matching TRBD2. Germline V gene sequence: CDR1 SGHAT, CDR2 FQDESV (reference sequence). J gave up 3 bases and V 1 base, and 8 bases lay outside the gene matches. The CDR3 totals 18 residues.

This clonotype was counted at least ten times. This chain joins TRBV6-1 and TRBJ1-2, with D maybe TRBD1 (5 bases). Germline V CDR1 and CDR2: MNHNS, SASEGT. The CDR3 is made up of 14 amino acids. Trimming cost V 6 bases and J 5 bases, with 16 bases left between them. The CDR3 coding sequence is TGTGCCAGCAGCCCACCGGGACTGTGGTATGGCTACACCTTC. This codes for CASSPPGLWYGYTF.

This clonotype was recorded a few times. The gene calls are TRBV5-6 and TRBJ2-7; the D gene is possibly TRBD1 (6 bases). This CDR3 region has 12 residues. The V and J ends lost 10 bases and 5 bases respectively, with 16 bases between them. Germline V CDR1 and CDR2: SGHDT, YYEEEE. CDR3 residues: CASPDSDHEQYF. Here the CDR3 DNA reads TGTGCCTCCCCGGACAGTGACCACGAGCAGTACTTC.

This clonotype was counted only a few times. This chain connects TRBV5-1 to TRBJ2-1, with 7 bases lining up with TRBD1. The CDR3 is 16 residues long. From germline, CDR1 is SGHRS and CDR2 YFSETQ. J gave up 1 base and V 3 bases, and 7 bases lay outside the gene matches. The CDR3 spells CASSSRGLGSYNEQFF. Here the CDR3 DNA reads TGCGCCAGCAGCTCTAGGGGGCTAGGGTCCTACAATGAGCAGTTCTTC.

This clonotype appeared many times. CDR3 nucleotide sequence: TGTGCCAGCAGCTTCACGTCGACGCCCGAAGGTGAGCAGTTCTTC. This codes for CASSFTSTPEGEQFF. The chain joins TRBV7-2 to TRBJ2-1; the D is unclear. The CDR3 totals 15 residues. Trimming removed 3 bases at V and 9 bases at J, with 18 bases between. Germline loops: CDR1 SGHTA, CDR2 FQGNSA.

The V gene is TRBV29-1, the J gene TRBJ1-5, with a tentative D call TRBD1 (5 bases). Germline-derived CDR1 and CDR2 are SQVTM and ANQGSEA. This CDR3 is built from 13 residues. V shed 6 bases and J shed 5 bases, with 14 bases lying between them. CDR3 bases: TGCAGCGTCTCACAGTCGGGGGATCAGCCCCAGCATTTT. Protein product: CSVSQSGDQPQHF.

This clonotype was detected many times. The chain combines TRBV20-1 with TRBJ2-3; 8 bases line up with TRBD2. The germline V gene encodes CDR1 DFQATT and CDR2 SNEGSKA (reference sequence). V gave up 3 bases and J gave up 1 base; unmatched junction bases: 3. This CDR3 contains 14 residues. CDR3 residues: CSARRAGGTDTQYF. The CDR3 DNA reads as TGCAGTGCTAGGAGAGCGGGGGGCACAGATACGCAGTATTTT.

In this sample, this clonotype turned up a few times. V gene TRBV5-1 combines with J gene TRBJ1-6; tentative D call: TRBD1 (5 bases). V was shortened by 4 bases and J by 7 bases, with 12 bases between the two germline ends. This CDR3 has 14 residues. The germline gives CDR1 SGHRS, CDR2 YFSETQ. The CDR3 region is CASSDGQGNSPLHF. The CDR3 region has the DNA TGCGCCAGCAGCGACGGCCAGGGCAATTCACCCCTCCACTTT.

The CDR3 nucleotides read TGCGCCAGCAGCCAAGAGCCCCACAGACAGAACTATGGCTACACCTTC. This sequence encodes CASSQEPHRQNYGYTF. V gene TRBV4-3 combines with J gene TRBJ1-2; D might be TRBD1 (5 bases). The V end was cut by 0 bases, the J end by 2 bases, with 13 bases between. The length of the CDR3 is 16 residues. Germline loops: CDR1 LGHNA, CDR2 YSLEER.

This clonotype has just a few counts. The chain couples TRBV10-3 to TRBJ2-1; D unresolved. Germline loops: CDR1 ENHRY, CDR2 SYGVKD. There are 14 residues in the CDR3. V gave up 2 bases and J gave up 7 bases, with 12 bases separating them. CDR3 in amino acids: CAISETAPINEQFF. CDR3 DNA: TGTGCCATCAGTGAGACCGCACCGATTAATGAGCAGTTCTTC.

This clonotype was observed a few times. The chain has TRBV9 and TRBJ2-5; D unclear. The CDR3 is made up of 15 amino acids. In germline, CDR1 is SGDLS, CDR2 YYNGEE. The ends were cut back, 0 bases at V and 3 bases at J, with 12 bases in the middle. CDR3 bases: TGTGCCAGCAGCGTAGGTGGTCGGAGCGAAGAGACCCAGTACTTC. Amino acid sequence: CASSVGGRSEETQYF.

This clonotype was detected ten times or more. This rearrangement joins TRBV7-9 to TRBJ2-7; tentatively, D is TRBD1 (6 bases). Between the trimmed V and J ends, which lost 5 bases and 2 bases, there was a span of 10 bases. The CDR3 totals 13 residues. CDR1 and CDR2 (germline): SEHNR, FQNEAQ (reference sequence). In nucleotides, the CDR3 is TGTGCCAGCAGCCCCCCAGGGGCCTACGAGCAGTACTTC. Translation gives CASSPPGAYEQYF. Full variable domain (missing parts from reference TRBV7-9 and TRBJ2-7): DTGVSQNPRHKITKRGQNVTFRCDPISEHNRLYWYRQTLGQGPEFLTYFQNEAQLEKSRLLSDRFSAERPKGSFSTLEIQRTEQGDSAMYLCASSPPGAYEQYFGPGTRLTVT.

This clonotype occurred a few times. The chain recombines TRBV7-9 with TRBJ2-7; 7 positions agree with TRBD2. Germline CDR1 reads SEHNR; CDR2 reads FQNEAQ (reference sequence). The V and J ends lost 2 bases and 6 bases, in that order; junction bases with no gene match: 10. This CDR3 comprises 15 residues. The CDR3 DNA follows: TGTGCCAGCAGCTTACAGGGTTCTTCGGGGGGCGAGCAGTACTTC. It translates to CASSLQGSSGGEQYF. Combining the CDR3 with reference TRBV7-9 and TRBJ2-7 gives the whole variable domain DTGVSQNPRHKITKRGQNVTFRCDPISEHNRLYWYRQTLGQGPEFLTYFQNEAQLEKSRLLSDRFSAERPKGSFSTLEIQRTEQGDSAMYLCASSLQGSSGGEQYFGPGTRLTVT.

V usage is TRBV28 and J usage is TRBJ2-1; 11 bases line up with TRBD2. Germline CDR1 is MDHEN and CDR2 is SYDVKM. CDR3 size: 21 residues. V was pared by 3 bases and J by 1 base, with 17 bases of the junction left unmatched. This CDR3 is CASSFRLGTSGGQGSYNEQFF. The CDR3 region has the DNA TGTGCCAGCAGTTTTCGGTTAGGAACTAGCGGGGGCCAAGGATCCTACAATGAGCAGTTCTTC.

This clonotype has just a few counts. The genes are TRBV11-2 and TRBJ2-7, with D uncertain. Trimming removed 0 bases from V and 6 bases from J, with 9 bases in between. The CDR3 contains 13 residues. The germline V gene encodes CDR1 SGHAT and CDR2 FQNNGV. Here the CDR3 DNA reads TGTGCCAGCAGCTTAGAGTTTGTTGGCGAGCAGTACTTC. This translates into CASSLEFVGEQYF.